A selection of T cell receptor beta chains follows, all from one sample in a study of OX40 agonist ivuxolimab in advanced cancers. Generated by immunoSEQ multiplex PCR, the TCRdb table keeps only in-frame clones and is missing some. The top ten hold roughly 0.15% of the sample, which has just over 95,000 clones, roughly 89% seen once. Here the sequenced sample was CD4+ or CD8+ T cells sorted from blood, taken in a trial of the OX40 agonist ivuxolimab. The receptor source for this set is an adult with an advanced solid tumor such as melanoma, head and neck, liver or kidney cancer. Both conserved end residues are part of each CDR3. D genes are given only for firm matches. Clone size is shown for a subset of rows, as once, few, many or a class of expanded clone.

size: few
D: TRBD1
J: TRBJ1-3
V: TRBV6-1
DNA: TGTGCCAGCAGGACAGGGGACTCTGGAAACACCATATATTTT
CDR3: CASRTGDSGNTIYF

size: NA
D: NA
J: TRBJ2-2
V: TRBV29-1
DNA: TGCAGCGTTGACGGGGGCCGGACCGGGGAGCTGTTTTTT
CDR3: CSVDGGRTGELFF

size: NA
D: NA
J: TRBJ2-1
V: TRBV7-2
DNA: TGTGCCAGCAGCTTAGGCCAGGGAGGATCCTACAATGAGCAGTTCTTC
CDR3: CASSLGQGGSYNEQFF

size: NA
D: NA
J: TRBJ1-5
V: TRBV30
DNA: TGTGCCTGGAGTGTACCTGGGGGAAGCAATCAGCCCCAGCATTTT
CDR3: CAWSVPGGSNQPQHF

size: NA
D: NA
J: TRBJ2-7
V: TRBV18
DNA: TGTGCCAGCTCCCCTACCGGTATCTACGAGCAGTACTTC
CDR3: CASSPTGIYEQYF

size: NA
D: NA
J: TRBJ2-3
V: TRBV2
DNA: TGTGCCAGCAGTCCCGGGACGGGCACAGATACGCAGTATTTT
CDR3: CASSPGTGTDTQYF

size: NA
D: NA
J: TRBJ1-4
V: TRBV30
DNA: TGTGCCTGGAGCAGAAGGGGAACTAATGAAAAACTGTTTTTT
CDR3: CAWSRRGTNEKLFF

size: NA
D: NA
J: TRBJ1-2
V: TRBV2
DNA: TGTGCCAGCTCCCCCGAGGGGGTCCTAAATGGCTACACCTTC
CDR3: CASSPEGVLNGYTF

size: NA
D: NA
J: TRBJ1-1
V: TRBV29-1
DNA: TGCAGCGTTGAAGTAAGAGGGACGGTGAACACTGAAGCTTTCTTT
CDR3: CSVEVRGTVNTEAFF

size: NA
D: NA
J: TRBJ2-2
V: TRBV5-4
DNA: TGTGCCAGCAGCTTGGAACCTACTAGGGGCACCGGGGAGCTGTTTTTT
CDR3: CASSLEPTRGTGELFF

size: NA
D: NA
J: TRBJ1-1
V: TRBV11-2
DNA: TGTGCCAGCAGCGGCGGCGCTATTGAAGCTTTCTTT
CDR3: CASSGGAIEAFF

size: NA
D: TRBD2
J: TRBJ2-2
V: TRBV18
DNA: TGTGCCAGCTCACCACCGGGAGGGGCCCACACCGGGGAGCTGTTTTTT
CDR3: CASSPPGGAHTGELFF

size: NA
D: TRBD1
J: TRBJ1-1
V: TRBV29-1
DNA: TGCAGCGTAGTACAGGGGGTCGCTGAAGCTTTCTTT
CDR3: CSVVQGVAEAFF

size: NA
D: TRBD2
J: TRBJ2-2
V: TRBV28
DNA: TGTGCCAGCATTCGCACTAGCGGGAGGGCGGTATCTGGGGAGCTGTTTTTT
CDR3: CASIRTSGRAVSGELFF

size: NA
D: NA
J: TRBJ1-2
V: TRBV5-1
DNA: TGCGCCAGCAGCTGGAAGGGGACACACGAACATGGCTACACCTTC
CDR3: CASSWKGTHEHGYTF

size: NA
D: NA
J: TRBJ1-3
V: TRBV5-1
DNA: TGCGCCAGCAGCGAGACCCTGGGAAACACCATATATTTT
CDR3: CASSETLGNTIYF

size: NA
D: NA
J: TRBJ1-6
V: TRBV6-1
DNA: TGTGCCAGCAGGGCTACTTCGGTCTATAATTCACCCCTCCACTTT
CDR3: CASRATSVYNSPLHF

size: NA
D: NA
J: TRBJ1-1
V: TRBV14
DNA: TGTGCCAGCAGCCAAGCTGGTCTCATGAACACTGAAGCTTTCTTT
CDR3: CASSQAGLMNTEAFF